Listed below are T cell receptor beta chains from one sample, sequenced in a study of T cell responses to AZD1222 COVID-19 vaccine. The assay was immunoSEQ multiplex PCR, and TCRdb's table has in-frame clones only and misses some. The sample includes about 120,000 clones, around 94% of them seen just once. Specimen: peripheral blood, collected on day 0 of AZD1222 vaccination. These receptors were collected from an adult in good health. CDR3s include the opening cysteine and the closing phenylalanine or tryptophan. The D gene is left open where the match is weak. Only part of the rows carry a size: once, few, many, or a class if the clone is expanded.

17 | . | TRBJ2-3 | TRBD1 | TRBV5-4 | CASSLPRTGTSTDTQYF | TGTGCCAGCAGCTTGCCCCGGACAGGGACTAGCACAGATACGCAGTATTTT
13 | . | TRBJ1-1 | . | TRBV6-5 | CASSTQVNTEAFF | TGTGCCAGCAGTACACAAGTGAACACTGAAGCTTTCTTT
13 | . | TRBJ1-2 | TRBD1 | TRBV11-2 | CASSKDRNYGYTF | TGTGCCAGCAGCAAGGACAGGAACTATGGCTACACCTTC
15 | . | TRBJ2-4 | . | TRBV2 | CASSEAELAKNIQYF | TGTGCCAGCAGTGAGGCAGAGCTAGCCAAAAACATTCAGTACTTC
17 | . | TRBJ2-5 | TRBD1 | TRBV19 | CASKGELPGQGMETQYF | TGTGCCAGTAAGGGTGAACTCCCGGGACAGGGGATGGAGACCCAGTACTTC
16 | once | TRBJ1-2 | . | TRBV28 | CASSLSIGSLNYGYTF | TGTGCCAGCAGTTTGAGTATCGGCTCCTTGAACTATGGCTACACCTTC
14 | once | TRBJ2-1 | TRBD2 | TRBV12-5 | CASGFGIGGNEQFF | TGTGCTAGTGGTTTCGGCATCGGGGGGAATGAGCAGTTCTTC
18 | once | TRBJ2-3 | TRBD2 | TRBV11-2 | CASSLPGLAGGLADTQYF | TGTGCCAGCAGCTTACCCGGACTAGCGGGTGGTTTAGCAGATACGCAGTATTTT
16 | . | TRBJ1-1 | . | TRBV11-2 | CASSLWEPPRDFEAFF | TGTGCCAGCAGCTTATGGGAGCCACCCCGGGACTTTGAAGCTTTCTTT
14 | . | TRBJ2-1 | . | TRBV6-2/TRBV6-3 | CASSPSRSYNEQFF | TGTGCCAGCAGCCCCTCTCGCTCCTACAATGAGCAGTTCTTC
13 | . | TRBJ2-1 | . | TRBV28 | CASKAPSDNEQFF | TGTGCCAGCAAGGCCCCTTCGGACAATGAGCAGTTCTTC
15 | . | TRBJ2-5 | . | TRBV2 | CASSPMGALQETQYF | TGTGCCAGCAGCCCAATGGGGGCCCTGCAAGAGACCCAGTACTTC
15 | . | TRBJ1-3 | . | TRBV10-1 | CASSFDGTPGNTIYF | TGCGCCAGCAGTTTCGACGGAACCCCTGGAAACACCATATATTTT
15 | . | TRBJ2-7 | . | TRBV28 | CASSSPASSSYEQYF | TGTGCCAGCAGTTCCCCAGCGTCTAGCTCCTACGAGCAGTACTTC
15 | . | TRBJ2-7 | . | TRBV18 | CASSPRQTENYEQYF | TGTGCCAGCTCACCACGACAAACCGAAAACTACGAGCAGTACTTC
14 | . | TRBJ1-5 | . | TRBV28 | CASRWGISNQPQHF | TGTGCCAGCAGGTGGGGGATTAGCAATCAGCCCCAGCATTTT
15 | once | TRBJ2-3 | . | TRBV5-1 | CASSRSWPLTDTQYF | TGCGCCAGCAGCCGTAGCTGGCCTCTCACAGATACGCAGTATTTT
12 | . | TRBJ1-6 | . | TRBV30 | CAWIRDNSPLHF | TGTGCCTGGATCAGAGATAATTCACCCCTCCACTTT
14 | . | TRBJ2-7 | . | TRBV3-1/TRBV3-2 | CASSQVGIFYEQYF | TGTGCCAGCAGCCAGGTGGGGATCTTCTACGAGCAGTACTTC
15 | . | TRBJ2-1 | TRBD2 | TRBV19 | CASSMGTSGYNEQFF | TGTGCCAGTAGTATGGGGACTAGCGGATACAATGAGCAGTTCTTC
13 | . | TRBJ1-5 | . | TRBV14 | CASSPFRDQPQHF | TGTGCCAGCAGCCCTTTCCGAGACCAGCCCCAGCATTTT
14 | . | TRBJ2-3 | . | TRBV27 | CASSRKTSTDTQYF | TGTGCCAGCAGTAGAAAGACTAGCACAGATACGCAGTATTTT
15 | . | TRBJ1-6 | . | TRBV28 | CASTPTGHGDSPLHF | TGTGCCAGCACTCCTACCGGGCACGGTGATTCACCCCTCCACTTT
14 | . | TRBJ1-1 | TRBD1 | TRBV28 | CASSFRGPYTEAFF | TGTGCCAGCAGTTTTAGGGGGCCTTACACTGAAGCTTTCTTT
15 | . | TRBJ1-2 | . | TRBV27 | CASSSQLPGLYGYTF | TGTGCCAGCAGTTCCCAACTACCGGGCCTCTATGGCTACACCTTC
18 | . | TRBJ2-1 | . | TRBV7-2 | CASSPSSLRGTFKSEQFF | TGTGCCAGCAGCCCCTCTTCTTTACGCGGGACCTTTAAGAGTGAGCAGTTCTTC
13 | . | TRBJ1-1 | . | TRBV5-1 | CASSDPVNTEAFF | TGCGCCAGCAGCGACCCCGTGAACACTGAAGCTTTCTTT
14 | . | TRBJ2-5 | . | TRBV11-3 | CASSLTRGQETQYF | TGTGCCAGCAGCTTGACTAGAGGGCAAGAGACCCAGTACTTC
13 | . | TRBJ2-7 | . | TRBV28 | CASTGAPVYEQYF | TGTGCCAGCACCGGCGCGCCGGTCTACGAGCAGTACTTC
14 | . | TRBJ1-1 | . | TRBV5-1 | CASSLAAGNTEAFF | TGCGCCAGCAGCTTGGCAGCCGGGAACACTGAAGCTTTCTTT
15 | once | TRBJ1-2 | . | TRBV19 | CASSVPGRTNYGYTF | TGTGCCAGTAGTGTCCCGGGACGAACTAACTATGGCTACACCTTC
14 | . | TRBJ1-4 | . | TRBV7-2 | CASSLVPPDMRLFF | TGTGCCAGCAGCTTAGTTCCGCCGGATATGAGGCTGTTTTTT
14 | . | TRBJ2-3 | TRBD1 | TRBV28 | CASCSTGGTDTQYF | TGTGCCAGCTGTTCTACAGGGGGTACGGATACGCAGTATTTT
16 | . | TRBJ1-5 | . | TRBV28 | CASRTSWLYSNQPQHF | TGTGCCAGCAGAACCTCGTGGCTGTATAGCAATCAGCCCCAGCATTTT
15 | . | TRBJ2-1 | TRBD2 | TRBV6-5 | CASRSHSGGANEQFF | TGTGCCAGCAGATCCCATAGCGGGGGGGCCAATGAGCAGTTCTTC
15 | . | TRBJ2-3 | . | TRBV3-1/TRBV3-2 | CASSQERGYTDTQYF | TGTGCCAGCAGCCAAGAGAGGGGATACACAGATACGCAGTATTTT
15 | . | TRBJ2-7 | TRBD1 | TRBV19 | CASSIHLTGSYEQYF | TGTGCCAGTAGTATACACTTGACAGGGTCCTACGAGCAGTACTTC
16 | . | TRBJ1-6 | . | TRBV5-1 | CASSLEGRAYNSPLHF | TGCGCCAGCAGCCTGGAGGGCAGGGCCTATAATTCACCCCTCCACTTT
14 | . | TRBJ2-2 | . | TRBV27 | CASSWGQPTGELFF | TGTGCCAGCAGTTGGGGACAACCGACCGGGGAGCTGTTTTTT
17 | . | TRBJ2-7 | TRBD2 | TRBV7-9 | CASSFSSPGLPNYEQYF | TGTGCCAGCAGCTTCAGCAGCCCGGGACTACCGAACTACGAGCAGTACTTC
11 | . | TRBJ1-1 | . | TRBV20-1 | CSARLAAEAFF | TGCAGTGCCCGACTCGCTGCTGAAGCTTTCTTT
13 | . | TRBJ1-2 | . | TRBV10-3 | CAINGDENYGYTF | TGTGCCATCAACGGGGATGAGAACTATGGCTACACCTTC
16 | . | TRBJ2-1 | . | TRBV7-8 | CASSLAQTNPYNEQFF | TGTGCCAGCAGCTTAGCGCAGACGAACCCGTACAATGAGCAGTTCTTC
15 | once | TRBJ2-1 | TRBD2 | TRBV30 | CAWSFSGTSYNEQFF | TGTGCCTGGAGTTTTAGCGGGACCAGTTACAATGAGCAGTTCTTC
17 | . | TRBJ2-1 | TRBD2 | TRBV18 | CASSPYYTSGRMNEQFF | TGTGCCAGCTCACCTTATTACACTAGCGGGAGAATGAATGAGCAGTTCTTC
15 | . | TRBJ1-6 | . | TRBV7-8 | CASSLGTSADSPLHF | TGTGCCAGCAGCCTAGGGACATCGGCCGATTCACCCCTCCACTTT
14 | . | TRBJ2-3 | . | TRBV18 | CASSPRKLTDTQYF | TGTGCCAGCTCACCACGGAAGTTAACAGATACGCAGTATTTT
14 | . | TRBJ1-4 | . | TRBV29-1 | CSVGGTATNEKLFF | TGCAGCGTTGGAGGGACCGCAACTAATGAAAAACTGTTTTTT
12 | . | TRBJ1-2 | . | TRBV7-9 | CATGRMGYGYTF | TGTGCCACCGGGAGGATGGGCTATGGCTACACCTTC
12 | . | TRBJ2-3 | . | TRBV28 | CASSTTRTTQYF | TGTGCCAGCAGTACGACAAGAACTACGCAGTATTTT
15 | . | TRBJ2-2 | TRBD1 | TRBV7-8 | CASSTSGGYTGELFF | TGTGCCAGCAGCACCTCAGGGGGATACACCGGGGAGCTGTTTTTT
12 | . | TRBJ2-7 | . | TRBV27 | CASSVIGYEQYF | TGTGCCAGCAGTGTAATAGGCTACGAGCAGTACTTC
16 | . | TRBJ1-4 | TRBD1 | TRBV28 | CASSLLSGGTNEKLFF | TGTGCCAGCAGTCTGCTGTCAGGGGGCACTAATGAAAAACTGTTTTTT
13 | . | TRBJ1-6 | . | TRBV27 | CASSFAGVSPLHF | TGTGCCAGCAGTTTCGCAGGGGTTTCACCCCTCCACTTT
15 | . | TRBJ2-1 | . | TRBV4-1 | CASSQGSLEGYEQFF | TGCGCCAGCAGCCAAGGGAGCCTCGAGGGCTATGAGCAGTTCTTC
12 | . | TRBJ2-1 | . | TRBV12-5 | CASGTGNNEQFF | TGTGCTAGTGGTACAGGGAACAATGAGCAGTTCTTC
14 | . | TRBJ1-1 | . | TRBV25-1 | CASSEYFRGRPVFF | TGTGCCAGCAGTGAATATTTCCGCGGTCGACCGGTTTTCTTT